The clone carrying this TCR beta chain was picked up a small number of times. Its target is unknown. One end of the junction does not line up with germline, which may come from a read error. This entry is derived from a study of T cells in Graves' hyperthyroidism and ophthalmopathy. Overall study results and limits: Clonotypes that were expanded in thyroid above 0.001 mostly appeared in blood too. Prediction of ophthalmopathy progression came a median around 6.1 months pre-onset.

Amplified TCR beta CDR3 regions derived from RNA transcripts. HTBI primers were the set used in a first-round RT-PCR of the TCR CDR3. One entry per CDR3 protein results from TCRdb running MiXCR on the multiplex PCR reads. The sample lists hundreds of thousands of distinct CDR3 sequences; 15% to 18% were seen once. The V gene's germline CDR1 is SNHLY and CDR2 FYNNEI. The CDR3 length is 14 residues. Sequenced material: blood. The sequence derives from a woman aged 18-29 years with Graves' hyperthyroidism. This sequence joins TRBV2 and TRBJ2-3; weak D call: TRBD2 (6 bases). The CDR3 coding sequence is TGTGTCAGCAGTGAGACGGGGGTTTTAGATACGCAGTATTTT. It translates to CVSSETGVLDTQYF.